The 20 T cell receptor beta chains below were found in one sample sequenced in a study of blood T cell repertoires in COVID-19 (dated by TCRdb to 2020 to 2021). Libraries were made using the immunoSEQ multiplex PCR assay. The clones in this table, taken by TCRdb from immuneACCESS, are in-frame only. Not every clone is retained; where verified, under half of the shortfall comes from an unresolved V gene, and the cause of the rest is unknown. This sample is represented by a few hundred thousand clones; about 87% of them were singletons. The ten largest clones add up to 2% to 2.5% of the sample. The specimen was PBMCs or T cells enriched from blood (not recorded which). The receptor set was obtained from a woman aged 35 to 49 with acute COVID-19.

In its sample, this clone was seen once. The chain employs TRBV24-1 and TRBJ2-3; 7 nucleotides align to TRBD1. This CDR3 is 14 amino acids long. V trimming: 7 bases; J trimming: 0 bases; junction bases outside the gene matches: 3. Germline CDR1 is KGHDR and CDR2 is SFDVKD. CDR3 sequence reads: CATSLTGSTDTQYF. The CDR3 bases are TGTGCCACCAGCCTGACAGGGAGCACAGATACGCAGTATTTT.

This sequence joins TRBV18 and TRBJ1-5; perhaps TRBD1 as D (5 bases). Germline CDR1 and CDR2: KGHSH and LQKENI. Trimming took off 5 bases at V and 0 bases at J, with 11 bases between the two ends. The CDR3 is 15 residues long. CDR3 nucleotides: TGTGCCAGCTCAGGAGACAGACATAGCAATCAGCCCCAGCATTTT. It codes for CASSGDRHSNQPQHF.

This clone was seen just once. The CDR3 nucleotides are TGTGCCAGCAGCCCCCGGACAGTTAGCAATCAGCCCCAGCATTTT. It encodes CASSPRTVSNQPQHF. The chain joins TRBV7-2 to TRBJ1-5; TRBD1 might be the D (6 bases). CDR3 length equals 15 residues. The V end lost 5 bases, the J end lost 0 bases, and 11 bases lay between the germline ends. CDR1 is SGHTA, CDR2 FQGNSA, per germline.

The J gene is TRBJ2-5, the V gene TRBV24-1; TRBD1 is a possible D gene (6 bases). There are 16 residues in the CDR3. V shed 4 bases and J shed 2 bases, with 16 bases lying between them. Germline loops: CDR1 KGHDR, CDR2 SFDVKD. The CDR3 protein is CATSDRTTGIQETQYF. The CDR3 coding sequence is TGTGCCACCAGTGACCGAACTACAGGGATACAAGAGACCCAGTACTTC.

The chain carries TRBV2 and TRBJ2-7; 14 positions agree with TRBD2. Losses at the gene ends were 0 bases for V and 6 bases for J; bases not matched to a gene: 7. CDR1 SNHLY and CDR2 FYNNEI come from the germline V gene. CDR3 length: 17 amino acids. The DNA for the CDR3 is TGTGCCAGCAGTGAAGCGCGGGGACTAGCGGGGGTCGGCGAGCAGTACTTC. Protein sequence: CASSEARGLAGVGEQYF.

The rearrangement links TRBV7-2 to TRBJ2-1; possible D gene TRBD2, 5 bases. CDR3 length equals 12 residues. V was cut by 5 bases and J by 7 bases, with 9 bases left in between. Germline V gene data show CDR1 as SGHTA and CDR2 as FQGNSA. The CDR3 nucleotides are TGTGCCAGCAGCCCCCAGCGGAATGAGCAGTTCTTC. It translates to CASSPQRNEQFF. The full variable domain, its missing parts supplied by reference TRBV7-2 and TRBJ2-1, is GAGVSQSPSNKVTEKGKDVELRCDPISGHTALYWYRQSLGQGLEFLIYFQGNSAPDKSGLPSDRFSAERTGGSVSTLTIQRTQQEDSAVYLCASSPQRNEQFFGPGTRLTVL.

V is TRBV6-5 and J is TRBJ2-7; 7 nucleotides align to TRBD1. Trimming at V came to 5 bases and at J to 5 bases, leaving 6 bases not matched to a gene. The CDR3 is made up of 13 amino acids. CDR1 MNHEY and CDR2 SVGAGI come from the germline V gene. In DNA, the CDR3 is TGTGCCAGCAGTCAGTCAGGGGGACACGAGCAGTACTTC. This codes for CASSQSGGHEQYF.

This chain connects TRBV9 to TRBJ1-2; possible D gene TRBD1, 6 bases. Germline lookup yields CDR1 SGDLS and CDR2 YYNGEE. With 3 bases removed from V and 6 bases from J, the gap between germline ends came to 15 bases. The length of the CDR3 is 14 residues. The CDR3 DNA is TGTGCCAGCAGCGCGGTAACAGGGAGGGATGGCTACACCTTC. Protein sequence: CASSAVTGRDGYTF.

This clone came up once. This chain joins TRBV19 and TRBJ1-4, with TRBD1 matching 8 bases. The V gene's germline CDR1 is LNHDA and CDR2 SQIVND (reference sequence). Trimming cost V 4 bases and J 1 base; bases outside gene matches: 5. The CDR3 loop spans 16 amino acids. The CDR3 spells CASSRPGGRTNEKLFF. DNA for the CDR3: TGTGCCAGTAGTAGGCCAGGGGGCCGAACTAATGAAAAACTGTTTTTT.

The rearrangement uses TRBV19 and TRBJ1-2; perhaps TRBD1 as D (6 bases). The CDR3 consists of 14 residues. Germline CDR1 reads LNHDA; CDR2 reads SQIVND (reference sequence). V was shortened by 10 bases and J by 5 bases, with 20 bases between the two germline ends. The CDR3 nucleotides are TGTGCCACCCAAAGGACAGCTAGCATATATGGCTACACCTTC. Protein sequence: CATQRTASIYGYTF. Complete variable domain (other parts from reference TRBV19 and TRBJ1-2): DGGITQSPKYLFRKEGQNVTLSCEQNLNHDAMYWYRQDPGQGLRLIYYSQIVNDFQKGDIAEGYSVSREKKESFPLTVTSAQKNPTAFYLCATQRTASIYGYTFGSGTRLTVV.

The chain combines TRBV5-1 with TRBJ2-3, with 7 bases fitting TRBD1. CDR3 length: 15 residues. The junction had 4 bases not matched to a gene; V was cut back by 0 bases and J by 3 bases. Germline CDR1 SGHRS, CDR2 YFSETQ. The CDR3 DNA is TGCGCCAGCAGCTTGGTTCTACAGGGGACAGATACGCAGTATTTT. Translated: CASSLVLQGTDTQYF.

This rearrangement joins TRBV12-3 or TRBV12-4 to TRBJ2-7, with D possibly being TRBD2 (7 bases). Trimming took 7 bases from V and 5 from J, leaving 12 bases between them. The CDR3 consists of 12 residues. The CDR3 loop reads CASTGGFHEQYF. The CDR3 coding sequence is TGTGCCAGCACGGGGGGCTTCCACGAGCAGTACTTC.

The CDR3, as DNA: TGTGCCACCAGTGAAAGCAGGGGGCGCGGAGAGACCCAGTACTTC. Encoded protein: CATSESRGRGETQYF. The J gene is TRBJ2-5, the V gene TRBV24-1; 8 nucleotides agree with TRBD1. The CDR3 sequence is 15 residues long. Germline values: CDR1 KGHDR, CDR2 SFDVKD. V dropped 4 bases and J dropped 4; count of bases not matched to a gene: 7.

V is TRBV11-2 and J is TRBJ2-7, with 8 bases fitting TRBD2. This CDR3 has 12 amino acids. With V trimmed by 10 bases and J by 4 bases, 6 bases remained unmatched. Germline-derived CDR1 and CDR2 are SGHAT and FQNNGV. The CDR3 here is CAILTSAYEQYV. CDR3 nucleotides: TGTGCCATCTTGACTAGCGCTTACGAGCAGTACGTC.

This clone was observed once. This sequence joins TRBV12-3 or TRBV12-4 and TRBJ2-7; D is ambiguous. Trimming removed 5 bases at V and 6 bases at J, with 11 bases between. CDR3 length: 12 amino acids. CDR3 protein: CASSGLDSEQYF. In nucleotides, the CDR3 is TGTGCCAGCAGTGGCCTAGATTCCGAGCAGTACTTC.

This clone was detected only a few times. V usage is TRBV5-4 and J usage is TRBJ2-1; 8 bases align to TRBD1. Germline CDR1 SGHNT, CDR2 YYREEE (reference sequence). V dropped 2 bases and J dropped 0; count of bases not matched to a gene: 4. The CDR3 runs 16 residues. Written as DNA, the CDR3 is TGTGCCAGCAGCTTTGGGGGACAGGTCTCCTACAATGAGCAGTTCTTC. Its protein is CASSFGGQVSYNEQFF.

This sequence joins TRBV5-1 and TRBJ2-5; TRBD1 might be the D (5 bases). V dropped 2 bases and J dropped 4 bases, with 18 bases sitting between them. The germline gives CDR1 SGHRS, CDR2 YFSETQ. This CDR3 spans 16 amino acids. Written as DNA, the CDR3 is TGCGCCAGCAGCTTCTCAGGGCGATCGGCGAGAGAGACCCAGTACTTC. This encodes CASSFSGRSARETQYF.

CDR3: CASRLAGDTQYF. The DNA for the CDR3 is TGTGCCAGCAGGCTAGCGGGGGATACGCAGTATTTT. The rearrangement uses TRBV2 and TRBJ2-3, with 9 bases that match TRBD2. V dropped 6 bases and J dropped 6; count of bases not matched to a gene: 1. The CDR3 is 12 residues long. From germline, CDR1 is SNHLY and CDR2 FYNNEI. Drawing the rest from reference TRBV2 and TRBJ2-3, the complete variable domain is EPEVTQTPSHQVTQMGQEVILRCVPISNHLYFYWYRQILGQKVEFLVSFYNNEISEKSEIFDDQFSVERPDGSNFTLKIRSTKLEDSAMYFCASRLAGDTQYFGPGTRLTVL.

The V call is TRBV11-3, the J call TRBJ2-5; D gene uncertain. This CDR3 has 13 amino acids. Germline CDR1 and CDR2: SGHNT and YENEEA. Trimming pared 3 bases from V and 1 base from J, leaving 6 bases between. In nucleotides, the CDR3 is TGTGCCAGCAGCTTTGCGGTCCAAGAGACCCAGTACTTC. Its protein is CASSFAVQETQYF. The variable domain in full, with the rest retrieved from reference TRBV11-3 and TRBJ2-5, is EAGVVQSPRYKIIEKKQPVAFWCNPISGHNTLYWYLQNLGQGPELLIRYENEEAVDDSQLPKDRFSAERLKGVDSTLKIQPAELGDSAVYLCASSFAVQETQYFGPGTRLLVL.

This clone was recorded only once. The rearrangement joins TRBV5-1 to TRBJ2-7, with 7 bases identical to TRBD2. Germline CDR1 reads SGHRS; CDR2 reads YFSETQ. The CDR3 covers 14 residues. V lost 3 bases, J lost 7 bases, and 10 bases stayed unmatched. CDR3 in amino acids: CASSYGGITGEQYV. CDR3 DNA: TGCGCCAGCAGCTACGGGGGGATCACGGGAGAGCAGTACGTC.